These T cell receptor beta chains were read from a single sample in a study of blood T cell repertoires in COVID-19. Profiling relied on immunoSEQ multiplex PCR, and the TCRdb table lists in-frame clones only, not all of them. The profile shows roughly 700,000 clones, 90% of them singletons. The specimen was peripheral blood. The receptors derive from a woman between 18 and 29 years old with acute or convalescent COVID-19. The CDR3 runs from the conserved cysteine through the conserved F or W. The order of the fields is D gene, J gene, clone size, V gene, CDR3 protein, CDR3 DNA. D genes are given only for firm matches. A clone size is listed for some rows: how often the clone was seen (once, few, many), or a class if it is expanded.

d_call: -; j_call: TRBJ2-3; clone_size: -; v_call: TRBV4-3; cdr3_aa: CASSHRKGRQYF; cdr3_nt: TGCGCCAGCAGCCATCGTAAAGGGAGGCAGTATTTT
d_call: TRBD1; j_call: TRBJ2-7; clone_size: -; v_call: TRBV29-1; cdr3_aa: CSVEGTGLDEQYF; cdr3_nt: TGCAGCGTTGAGGGGACAGGGCTCGACGAGCAGTACTTC
d_call: -; j_call: TRBJ2-5; clone_size: -; v_call: TRBV24-1; cdr3_aa: CATSDLRRGEGTQYF; cdr3_nt: TGTGCCACCAGTGATTTGAGGAGGGGAGAGGGGACCCAGTACTTC
d_call: -; j_call: TRBJ1-1; clone_size: -; v_call: TRBV27; cdr3_aa: CASSSEALTEAFF; cdr3_nt: TGTGCCAGCAGCTCGGAGGCGCTCACTGAAGCTTTCTTT
d_call: TRBD1; j_call: TRBJ1-1; clone_size: few; v_call: TRBV25-1; cdr3_aa: CASSLTGQAFF; cdr3_nt: TGTGCCAGCAGTCTGACAGGGCAAGCTTTCTTT
d_call: TRBD2; j_call: TRBJ2-1; clone_size: -; v_call: TRBV7-3; cdr3_aa: CASSPIAGNEQFF; cdr3_nt: TGTGCCAGCAGTCCTATAGCGGGCAATGAGCAGTTCTTC
d_call: -; j_call: TRBJ1-3; clone_size: -; v_call: TRBV15; cdr3_aa: CATAKGTSGGNTIYF; cdr3_nt: TGTGCCACCGCTAAAGGGACAAGCGGTGGAAACACCATATATTTT
d_call: -; j_call: TRBJ1-5; clone_size: -; v_call: TRBV7-8; cdr3_aa: CASSLWSAGLGQPQHF; cdr3_nt: TGTGCCAGCAGCTTATGGAGCGCCGGGTTAGGCCAGCCCCAGCATTTT
d_call: TRBD1; j_call: TRBJ1-1; clone_size: -; v_call: TRBV19; cdr3_aa: CASSTRRDRTGTEAFF; cdr3_nt: TGTGCCAGTAGTACCCGACGGGACAGGACTGGCACTGAAGCTTTCTTT
d_call: TRBD1; j_call: TRBJ1-1; clone_size: -; v_call: TRBV12-3/TRBV12-4; cdr3_aa: CASSGTGRTEAFF; cdr3_nt: TGTGCCAGCAGCGGGACAGGGAGGACTGAAGCTTTCTTT
d_call: TRBD1; j_call: TRBJ1-2; clone_size: once; v_call: TRBV18; cdr3_aa: CASSPRDSYGYTF; cdr3_nt: TGTGCCAGCTCACCACGGGACAGCTATGGCTACACCTTC
d_call: -; j_call: TRBJ1-6; clone_size: -; v_call: TRBV2; cdr3_aa: CATRTENSPLHF; cdr3_nt: TGTGCCACCCGGACAGAGAATTCACCCCTCCACTTT
d_call: TRBD1; j_call: TRBJ2-2; clone_size: -; v_call: TRBV28; cdr3_aa: CASSPTDRGYGELFF; cdr3_nt: TGTGCCAGCAGTCCGACGGACAGGGGATACGGGGAGCTGTTTTTT
d_call: -; j_call: TRBJ1-2; clone_size: few; v_call: TRBV25-1; cdr3_aa: CASSGGGGVRDGYTF; cdr3_nt: TGTGCCAGCAGTGGGGGCGGGGGAGTTCGGGATGGCTACACCTTC
d_call: TRBD1; j_call: TRBJ1-4; clone_size: once; v_call: TRBV28; cdr3_aa: CASSFLGQGIEKLFF; cdr3_nt: TGTGCCAGCAGTTTCTTGGGACAGGGAATCGAAAAACTGTTTTTT
d_call: TRBD1; j_call: TRBJ1-1; clone_size: once; v_call: TRBV7-8; cdr3_aa: CASSKYQGALNTEAFF; cdr3_nt: TGTGCCAGCAGCAAATACCAGGGGGCCCTGAACACTGAAGCTTTCTTT
d_call: -; j_call: TRBJ2-3; clone_size: -; v_call: TRBV24-1; cdr3_aa: CATSDLHGQGEADTQYF; cdr3_nt: TGTGCCACCAGTGATTTGCATGGGCAGGGGGAGGCAGATACGCAGTATTTT
d_call: -; j_call: TRBJ1-5; clone_size: -; v_call: TRBV19; cdr3_aa: CASTIRDTPRRLSNQPQHF; cdr3_nt: TGTGCCAGTACCATAAGGGACACCCCTCGAAGGCTCAGCAATCAGCCCCAGCATTTT
d_call: -; j_call: TRBJ1-5; clone_size: -; v_call: TRBV4-3; cdr3_aa: CASSQDWLNQPQHF; cdr3_nt: TGCGCCAGCAGCCAAGATTGGCTCAATCAGCCCCAGCATTTT
d_call: TRBD1; j_call: TRBJ1-3; clone_size: -; v_call: TRBV5-1; cdr3_aa: CASSDRTGGNTIYF; cdr3_nt: TGCGCCAGCAGCGACCGGACAGGGGGGAACACCATATATTTT
d_call: TRBD1; j_call: TRBJ1-1; clone_size: -; v_call: TRBV9; cdr3_aa: CASSVGQGKAFF; cdr3_nt: TGTGCCAGCAGTGTGGGACAGGGAAAGGCTTTCTTT
d_call: TRBD1; j_call: TRBJ2-1; clone_size: -; v_call: TRBV9; cdr3_aa: CASSFTGTGVYEQFF; cdr3_nt: TGTGCCAGCAGCTTTACCGGGACAGGGGTCTATGAGCAGTTCTTC
d_call: -; j_call: TRBJ2-3; clone_size: -; v_call: TRBV7-2; cdr3_aa: CASSLVGGGPNTQYF; cdr3_nt: TGTGCCAGCAGCTTAGTGGGGGGGGGCCCGAACACGCAGTATTTT
d_call: TRBD1; j_call: TRBJ1-5; clone_size: -; v_call: TRBV4-2; cdr3_aa: CASSQSPDRVVPQHF; cdr3_nt: TGTGCCAGCAGCCAAAGTCCGGACAGGGTCGTGCCCCAGCATTTT
d_call: -; j_call: TRBJ2-7; clone_size: -; v_call: TRBV12-5; cdr3_aa: CASGYPGSSYEQYF; cdr3_nt: TGTGCTAGTGGTTACCCGGGGAGCTCCTACGAGCAGTACTTC
d_call: -; j_call: TRBJ1-1; clone_size: -; v_call: TRBV19; cdr3_aa: CASSTESNTEAFF; cdr3_nt: TGTGCCAGTAGTACAGAGAGTAACACTGAAGCTTTCTTT
d_call: -; j_call: TRBJ2-7; clone_size: -; v_call: TRBV21-1; cdr3_aa: CASSDQVHEQYF; cdr3_nt: TGTGCCAGCAGCGATCAGGTTCACGAGCAGTACTTC
d_call: -; j_call: TRBJ1-2; clone_size: once; v_call: TRBV7-9; cdr3_aa: CASSLAKTDYGYTF; cdr3_nt: TGTGCCAGCAGCTTAGCCAAGACAGACTATGGCTACACCTTC
d_call: TRBD1; j_call: TRBJ2-1; clone_size: -; v_call: TRBV24-1; cdr3_aa: CATGGQGVNNEQFF; cdr3_nt: TGTGCCACCGGGGGACAGGGTGTTAACAATGAGCAGTTCTTC
d_call: -; j_call: TRBJ2-4; clone_size: -; v_call: TRBV7-9; cdr3_aa: CASSLGLGVPGAKNIQYF; cdr3_nt: TGTGCCAGCAGCTTAGGGTTAGGGGTGCCAGGGGCCAAAAACATTCAGTACTTC
d_call: TRBD1; j_call: TRBJ2-3; clone_size: -; v_call: TRBV7-9; cdr3_aa: CASSYRDSTTDTQYF; cdr3_nt: TGTGCCAGCAGCTACCGGGACAGTACCACAGATACGCAGTATTTT
d_call: -; j_call: TRBJ2-3; clone_size: -; v_call: TRBV9; cdr3_aa: CATARGQLPDTQYF; cdr3_nt: TGTGCCACCGCCCGGGGACAACTTCCAGATACGCAGTATTTT
d_call: -; j_call: TRBJ1-1; clone_size: -; v_call: TRBV19; cdr3_aa: CASSTRTALEAFF; cdr3_nt: TGTGCCAGTAGTACCCGGACAGCCCTTGAAGCTTTCTTT
d_call: -; j_call: TRBJ1-2; clone_size: -; v_call: TRBV12-3/TRBV12-4; cdr3_aa: CASSLLQAYGYTF; cdr3_nt: TGTGCCAGCAGTTTACTACAGGCATATGGCTACACCTTC
d_call: TRBD2; j_call: TRBJ2-5; clone_size: once; v_call: TRBV3-1/TRBV3-2; cdr3_aa: CASSPGTSGSQETQYF; cdr3_nt: TGTGCCAGCAGTCCCGGGACTAGCGGTTCTCAAGAGACCCAGTACTTC
d_call: -; j_call: TRBJ1-5; clone_size: -; v_call: TRBV24-1; cdr3_aa: CATVGGQPQHF; cdr3_nt: TGTGCCACCGTAGGGGGACAGCCCCAGCATTTT
d_call: -; j_call: TRBJ1-4; clone_size: -; v_call: TRBV27; cdr3_aa: CASSSEGREKLFF; cdr3_nt: TGTGCCAGCAGTTCGGAGGGTAGGGAAAAACTGTTTTTT
d_call: TRBD1; j_call: TRBJ1-6; clone_size: -; v_call: TRBV4-1; cdr3_aa: CASSLGQGDNSPLHF; cdr3_nt: TGCGCCAGCAGCCTCGGACAGGGCGATAATTCACCCCTCCACTTT
d_call: TRBD2; j_call: TRBJ2-1; clone_size: -; v_call: TRBV20-1; cdr3_aa: CSASRPAGGPGEQFF; cdr3_nt: TGCAGTGCTAGTAGGCCAGCGGGGGGGCCGGGTGAGCAGTTCTTC
d_call: -; j_call: TRBJ1-5; clone_size: -; v_call: TRBV6-1; cdr3_aa: CASSEGPAGNQPQHF; cdr3_nt: TGTGCCAGCAGTGAGGGGCCGGCCGGCAATCAGCCCCAGCATTTT
d_call: -; j_call: TRBJ2-2; clone_size: -; v_call: TRBV6-8; cdr3_aa: CASLIRGLLTGELFF; cdr3_nt: TGTGCCAGCCTGATAAGGGGACTGCTCACCGGGGAGCTGTTTTTT
d_call: TRBD2; j_call: TRBJ2-1; clone_size: once; v_call: TRBV9; cdr3_aa: CASSVTAGAYNEQFF; cdr3_nt: TGTGCCAGCAGCGTAACGGCGGGGGCCTACAATGAGCAGTTCTTC
d_call: TRBD1; j_call: TRBJ1-2; clone_size: -; v_call: TRBV27; cdr3_aa: CASSRQGVDYGYTF; cdr3_nt: TGTGCCAGCAGTCGACAGGGAGTTGACTATGGCTACACCTTC